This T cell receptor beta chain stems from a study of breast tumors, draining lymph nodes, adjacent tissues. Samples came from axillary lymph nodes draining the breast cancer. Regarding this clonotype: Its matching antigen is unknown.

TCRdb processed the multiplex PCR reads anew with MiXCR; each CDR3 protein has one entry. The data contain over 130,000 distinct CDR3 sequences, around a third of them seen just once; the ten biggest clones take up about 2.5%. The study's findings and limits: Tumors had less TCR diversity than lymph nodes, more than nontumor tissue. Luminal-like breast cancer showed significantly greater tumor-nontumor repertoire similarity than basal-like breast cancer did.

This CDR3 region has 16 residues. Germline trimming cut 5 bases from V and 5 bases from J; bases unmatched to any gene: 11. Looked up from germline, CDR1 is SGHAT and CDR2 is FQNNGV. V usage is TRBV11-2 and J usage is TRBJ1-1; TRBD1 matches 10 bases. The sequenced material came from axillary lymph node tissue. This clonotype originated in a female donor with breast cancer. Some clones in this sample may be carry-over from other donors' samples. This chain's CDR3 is CASSPQGDRGGTEAFF. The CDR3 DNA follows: TGTGCCAGCAGCCCGCAGGGGGACAGGGGCGGTACTGAAGCTTTCTTT.